These 13 T cell receptor beta chains were sequenced from one sample in a study of T cell repertoires in cytomegalovirus infection. These receptors are not linked to any known antigen. MiXCR, applied by TCRdb to the reads, yields one record per CDR3 protein. The repertoire has 350,000 to 400,000 distinct CDR3 sequences, roughly a third of them found once; the top ten carry approximately 15%. The sample here was cultured PBMCs, taken from culture after CMV antigen stimulation. The receptors stem from a human donor in good health (CMV status not recorded). Some clones in this sample may be carry-over from other donors' samples.

This clonotype has more than one count but fewer than ten. This chain links TRBV6-5 with TRBJ1-5; D gene unclear. The CDR3 loop spans 14 amino acids. Trimming shortened V by 7 bases and J by 6 bases, and 16 bases separated the two germline ends. CDR1 and CDR2 (germline): MNHEY, SVGAGI. DNA of the CDR3: TGTGCCAGCACCCCCGGCGGATCGGCTCAGCCCCAGCATTTT. Its protein is CASTPGGSAQPQHF.

This clonotype has a count of ten or more. This chain connects TRBV7-2 to TRBJ2-7; 7 nucleotides line up with TRBD1. Trimming cost V 1 base and J 6 bases; bases outside gene matches: 3. Germline loops: CDR1 SGHTA, CDR2 FQGNSA. This CDR3 is built from 13 residues. The CDR3 DNA follows: TGTGCCAGCAGCTTAGGAGCAGGGGGCGAGCAGTACTTC. Translating gives CASSLGAGGEQYF.

The J gene is TRBJ2-3, the V gene TRBV6-1; unclear D gene. The CDR3 is 14 residues long. Germline V CDR1 and CDR2: MNHNS, SASEGT. V lost 4 bases and J lost 1, with 9 bases in between. This chain's CDR3 is CASSATFGTDTQYF. CDR3 DNA: TGTGCCAGCAGTGCGACTTTTGGCACAGATACGCAGTATTTT.

This clonotype has ten or more counts. The chain carries TRBV6-1 and TRBJ2-2; perhaps TRBD2 as D (6 bases). With 7 bases removed from V and 0 bases from J, the gap between germline ends came to 9 bases. This CDR3 contains 14 residues. Germline V lookup: CDR1 MNHNS, CDR2 SASEGT. The chain's CDR3 is CASTEGANTGELFF. In DNA, the CDR3 is TGTGCCAGCACGGAGGGCGCGAACACCGGGGAGCTGTTTTTT.

The rearrangement uses TRBV7-2 and TRBJ2-1, with 14 bases aligning to TRBD2. The CDR3 sequence is 17 residues long. The V and J ends lost 3 bases and 5 bases, in that order; junction bases with no gene match: 6. Germline values: CDR1 SGHTA, CDR2 FQGNSA. The DNA of the CDR3 is TGTGCCAGCAGCTTGGGGACTAGCGGGAGTCTACACAATGAGCAGTTCTTC. Translated, it gives CASSLGTSGSLHNEQFF.

The table lists this clonotype with many counts. V is TRBV12-3 or TRBV12-4 and J is TRBJ1-1, with D perhaps matching TRBD1 (6 bases). V was shortened by 6 bases and J by 1 base, with 12 bases between the two germline ends. The CDR3 spans 14 residues. This CDR3 is CASSLRGKNTEAFF. In DNA, the CDR3 is TGTGCCAGCAGCCTCAGGGGCAAGAACACTGAAGCTTTCTTT.

This chain uses TRBV9 with TRBJ2-3, with TRBD2 as a possible D gene (6 bases). CDR1 is SGDLS, CDR2 YYNGEE, per germline. CDR3 size: 16 residues. With 0 bases removed from V and 1 base from J, the gap between germline ends came to 12 bases. The chain's CDR3 is CASSVDGRGGTDTQYF. DNA of the CDR3: TGTGCCAGCAGCGTAGACGGGAGAGGGGGCACAGATACGCAGTATTTT.

The rearrangement links TRBV12-3 or TRBV12-4 to TRBJ1-4; weak D call: TRBD1 (6 bases). The CDR3 runs 17 residues. The ends were cut back, 3 bases at V and 0 bases at J, with 14 bases in the middle. CDR3 residues: CASSLALGGATNEKLFF. In DNA, the CDR3 is TGTGCCAGCAGTTTGGCTTTAGGGGGGGCAACTAATGAAAAACTGTTTTTT.

This clonotype came up a few times. The chain combines TRBV4-3 with TRBJ1-4, with D hard to call. The CDR3 is 17 residues long. Looked up from germline, CDR1 is LGHNA and CDR2 is YSLEER. With 2 bases removed from V and 0 bases from J, the gap between germline ends came to 13 bases. CDR3 in amino acids: CASSQSDRAATNEKLFF. The CDR3 DNA reads as TGCGCCAGCAGCCAATCCGATAGGGCTGCAACTAATGAAAAACTGTTTTTT.

This CDR3 reads CSARDGTYEQYV. For the CDR3, the DNA is TGCAGTGCTAGGGACGGGACCTACGAGCAGTACGTC. The J gene is TRBJ2-7, the V gene TRBV20-1, with D tentatively TRBD2 (5 bases). This CDR3 is built from 12 residues. Germline CDR1 reads DFQATT; CDR2 reads SNEGSKA (reference sequence). Trimming stripped 3 bases from V and 2 bases from J, with 8 bases between.

The V call is TRBV6-5, the J call TRBJ2-2, with D maybe TRBD2 (6 bases). The CDR3 is 16 residues long. CDR1 and CDR2 (germline): MNHEY, SVGAGI. Trimming shortened V by 2 bases and J by 5 bases, and 15 bases separated the two germline ends. CDR3: CASSYAERRGTGELFF. DNA of the CDR3: TGTGCCAGCAGTTACGCTGAACGGCGGGGAACCGGGGAGCTGTTTTTT.

This clonotype was seen more than once but under ten times. A junction end diverges from the germline sequence, so it may reflect a read error. The chain employs TRBV5-3 and TRBJ2-5; unclear D gene. TRBV5-3 is given ORF status, its function remaining uncertain. The CDR3 runs 14 residues. The CDR3 spells CASSLEPPEETQYF. The CDR3 coding sequence is TGTGCCAGCAGCTTGGAACCCCCCGAAGAGACCCAGTACTTC.

The chain combines TRBV20-1 with TRBJ2-1, with 11 bases fitting TRBD2. The CDR3 is 15 amino acids. V was pared by 3 bases and J by 7 bases, with 8 bases of the junction left unmatched. CDR1 and CDR2 from the germline V gene are DFQATT and SNEGSKA (reference sequence). CDR3 sequence: CSARGGLAALNEQFF. The CDR3 coding sequence is TGCAGTGCTAGGGGGGGACTAGCGGCTTTGAATGAGCAGTTCTTC.